The rows below give T cell receptor beta chains drawn from one sample of a study of cytomegalovirus exposure and HLA in healthy donors. Assay used: immunoSEQ multiplex PCR; TCRdb lists only in-frame clones, some missing. The sample consists of a few hundred thousand clones, about four fifths of them appearing once. Input material: PBMCs. The receptors were sampled from a woman aged 50 to 60 in good health and CMV-seropositive. The CDR3 runs from the conserved cysteine through the conserved F or W. Fields, in order: CDR3 protein, CDR3 DNA, V gene, D gene, J gene, clone size. The D gene is left open where the match is weak. Part of the rows lack a size; the others show once, few, many or a class for expanded clones.

cdr3_aa: CASSQGVKLFF; cdr3_nt: TGTGCCAGCAGCCAGGGGGTTAAACTGTTTTTT; v_call: TRBV7-9; d_call: TRBD1; j_call: TRBJ1-4; clone_size: many
cdr3_aa: CASSGPGGSSGYTF; cdr3_nt: TGTGCCAGCAGCGGCCCCGGGGGTTCGAGTGGCTACACCTTC; v_call: TRBV9; d_call: .; j_call: TRBJ1-2; clone_size: .
cdr3_aa: CASSSAVRSSGNTIYF; cdr3_nt: TGTGCCAGCAGCTCCGCCGTCCGGAGCTCTGGAAACACCATATATTTT; v_call: TRBV7-2; d_call: .; j_call: TRBJ1-3; clone_size: .
cdr3_aa: CASSIERGGRNEQFF; cdr3_nt: TGTGCCAGCAGCATCGAGCGGGGGGGTAGGAATGAGCAGTTCTTC; v_call: TRBV11-3; d_call: TRBD2; j_call: TRBJ2-1; clone_size: .
cdr3_aa: CASSLDSYNSPLHF; cdr3_nt: TGTGCCAGCAGCTTAGACAGCTATAATTCACCCCTCCACTTT; v_call: TRBV7-3; d_call: .; j_call: TRBJ1-6; clone_size: .
cdr3_aa: CAVIEQYF; cdr3_nt: TGTGCAGTCATTGAGCAGTACTTC; v_call: TRBV12-2; d_call: .; j_call: TRBJ2-7; clone_size: .
cdr3_aa: CSVVGQGVPNYGYTF; cdr3_nt: TGCAGCGTTGTCGGACAGGGGGTTCCTAACTATGGCTACACCTTC; v_call: TRBV29-1; d_call: TRBD1; j_call: TRBJ1-2; clone_size: .
cdr3_aa: CASSQVRETGKYGYTF; cdr3_nt: TGCGCCAGCAGCCAAGTACGCGAGACAGGGAAGTATGGCTACACCTTC; v_call: TRBV4-1; d_call: TRBD1; j_call: TRBJ1-2; clone_size: once
cdr3_aa: CASSTRQSSNEKLFF; cdr3_nt: TGTGCCAGTAGTACCCGACAGAGCTCAAATGAAAAACTGTTTTTT; v_call: TRBV19; d_call: .; j_call: TRBJ1-4; clone_size: .
cdr3_aa: CASTGGQWPFNYGYTF; cdr3_nt: TGTGCCAGCACTGGGGGACAGTGGCCGTTTAACTATGGCTACACCTTC; v_call: TRBV5-8; d_call: TRBD1; j_call: TRBJ1-2; clone_size: few
cdr3_aa: CASRIPGFYEQYF; cdr3_nt: TGTGCCAGCAGGATACCAGGGTTTTACGAGCAGTACTTC; v_call: TRBV6-5; d_call: .; j_call: TRBJ2-7; clone_size: .
cdr3_aa: CSVEGAGVLLSTDTQYF; cdr3_nt: TGCAGCGTTGAAGGGGCCGGGGTCCTCCTTAGCACAGATACGCAGTATTTT; v_call: TRBV29-1; d_call: .; j_call: TRBJ2-3; clone_size: .
cdr3_aa: CASSFQGTYEQYF; cdr3_nt: TGTGCCAGCAGTTTTCAGGGAACCTACGAGCAGTACTTC; v_call: TRBV27; d_call: .; j_call: TRBJ2-7; clone_size: .
cdr3_aa: CASSRTSGVMETQYF; cdr3_nt: TGCGCCAGCAGCAGGACTAGCGGTGTTATGGAGACCCAGTACTTC; v_call: TRBV5-1; d_call: TRBD2; j_call: TRBJ2-5; clone_size: .
cdr3_aa: CASATRPHIYNEQFF; cdr3_nt: TGTGCCAGCGCGACCAGGCCCCACATCTACAATGAGCAGTTCTTC; v_call: TRBV27; d_call: .; j_call: TRBJ2-1; clone_size: .
cdr3_aa: CASSGRTGRNSPLHF; cdr3_nt: TGTGCCAGCAGTGGACGGACAGGTCGCAATTCACCCCTCCACTTT; v_call: TRBV2; d_call: TRBD1; j_call: TRBJ1-6; clone_size: .
cdr3_aa: CASSSWDRQETQYF; cdr3_nt: TGTGCCAGCAGCTCTTGGGACAGACAAGAGACCCAGTACTTC; v_call: TRBV7-2; d_call: TRBD1; j_call: TRBJ2-5; clone_size: .
cdr3_aa: CSVVVGAREAFF; cdr3_nt: TGCAGCGTTGTGGTGGGGGCCCGGGAAGCTTTCTTT; v_call: TRBV29-1; d_call: .; j_call: TRBJ1-1; clone_size: .
cdr3_aa: CASSLIGWMGSANEKLFF; cdr3_nt: TGTGCCAGCAGCTTAATTGGGTGGATGGGCTCGGCTAATGAAAAACTGTTTTTT; v_call: TRBV7-2; d_call: .; j_call: TRBJ1-4; clone_size: .
cdr3_aa: CASSRQGTEAFF; cdr3_nt: TGTGCCAGCAGCCGACAGGGAACTGAAGCCTTCTTT; v_call: TRBV7-9; d_call: TRBD1; j_call: TRBJ1-1; clone_size: .
cdr3_aa: CASSPSGGEEQFF; cdr3_nt: TGTGCCAGCAGCCCCAGCGGGGGGGAAGAGCAGTTCTTC; v_call: TRBV9; d_call: TRBD2; j_call: TRBJ2-1; clone_size: .
cdr3_aa: CASSQSGGQNTEAFF; cdr3_nt: TGTGCCAGCAGCCAATCAGGGGGCCAGAACACTGAAGCTTTCTTT; v_call: TRBV4-2; d_call: TRBD1; j_call: TRBJ1-1; clone_size: few
cdr3_aa: CASSAPAGGYQETQYF; cdr3_nt: TGTGCCAGCAGCGCCCCCGCGGGGGGGTACCAAGAGACCCAGTACTTC; v_call: TRBV9; d_call: TRBD2; j_call: TRBJ2-5; clone_size: .
cdr3_aa: CASSQDRRTRTNEKLFF; cdr3_nt: TGCGCCAGCAGCCAAGATCGGCGGACTAGAACTAATGAAAAACTGTTTTTT; v_call: TRBV4-1; d_call: .; j_call: TRBJ1-4; clone_size: .
cdr3_aa: CASSVTGTSRNEKLFF; cdr3_nt: TGTGCCAGCAGCGTAACGGGGACAAGCCGTAATGAAAAACTGTTTTTT; v_call: TRBV9; d_call: .; j_call: TRBJ1-4; clone_size: .
cdr3_aa: CAISAGTGESYGYTF; cdr3_nt: TGTGCCATCAGCGCCGGGACAGGGGAAAGCTATGGCTACACCTTC; v_call: TRBV10-3; d_call: TRBD1; j_call: TRBJ1-2; clone_size: .
cdr3_aa: CASGVRGSHSYEQYF; cdr3_nt: TGTGCTAGTGGCGTCAGGGGGTCTCACTCCTACGAGCAGTACTTC; v_call: TRBV12-5; d_call: TRBD1; j_call: TRBJ2-7; clone_size: .
cdr3_aa: CASSLRLDGATYEQYF; cdr3_nt: TGTGCCAGCAGCCTACGACTAGACGGTGCAACATACGAGCAGTACTTC; v_call: TRBV14; d_call: .; j_call: TRBJ2-7; clone_size: .
cdr3_aa: CASSIGPLRLAKNIQYF; cdr3_nt: TGTGCCAGTAGTATAGGTCCGCTAAGACTGGCCAAAAACATTCAGTACTTC; v_call: TRBV19; d_call: .; j_call: TRBJ2-4; clone_size: .
cdr3_aa: CASSYARTGGEAFF; cdr3_nt: TGTGCCAGCAGTTATGCCAGAACAGGGGGCGAAGCTTTCTTT; v_call: TRBV28; d_call: TRBD1; j_call: TRBJ1-1; clone_size: once
cdr3_aa: CASSLEGASGANVLTF; cdr3_nt: TGTGCCAGCAGCTTAGAGGGGGCGTCTGGGGCCAACGTCCTGACTTTC; v_call: TRBV7-3; d_call: TRBD1; j_call: TRBJ2-6; clone_size: .
cdr3_aa: CASQTGSRITEAFF; cdr3_nt: TGTGCCAGTCAAACAGGGTCGCGGATCACTGAAGCTTTCTTT; v_call: TRBV6-6; d_call: .; j_call: TRBJ1-1; clone_size: few
cdr3_aa: CASSVDSGTSGGAAQFF; cdr3_nt: TGTGCCAGCAGCGTCGACTCGGGGACTAGCGGGGGGGCCGCGCAGTTCTTC; v_call: TRBV9; d_call: TRBD2; j_call: TRBJ2-1; clone_size: .
cdr3_aa: CASSVGQSYGYTF; cdr3_nt: TGTGCCAGCAGCGTGGGACAGAGCTATGGCTACACCTTC; v_call: TRBV7-8; d_call: TRBD1; j_call: TRBJ1-2; clone_size: once
cdr3_aa: CASSLALGGERPEAFF; cdr3_nt: TGTGCCAGCAGCTTAGCGCTCGGAGGGGAACGGCCCGAAGCTTTCTTT; v_call: TRBV7-2; d_call: .; j_call: TRBJ1-1; clone_size: .
cdr3_aa: CASSFREFRNQPQHF; cdr3_nt: TGTGCCAGCAGCTTTAGAGAATTTCGCAATCAGCCCCAGCATTTT; v_call: TRBV5-6; d_call: .; j_call: TRBJ1-5; clone_size: .
cdr3_aa: CSVEDWAGKDTGELFF; cdr3_nt: TGCAGCGTTGAAGATTGGGCGGGGAAGGACACCGGGGAGCTGTTTTTT; v_call: TRBV29-1; d_call: .; j_call: TRBJ2-2; clone_size: .
cdr3_aa: CASTYQETQYF; cdr3_nt: TGTGCCAGCACGTACCAAGAGACCCAGTACTTC; v_call: TRBV2; d_call: .; j_call: TRBJ2-5; clone_size: .
cdr3_aa: CASSRGQGIGRNTEAFF; cdr3_nt: TGTGCCAGCAGCCGGGGGCAGGGGATAGGAAGGAACACTGAAGCTTTCTTT; v_call: TRBV4-2; d_call: .; j_call: TRBJ1-1; clone_size: .
cdr3_aa: CSTRQGADTQYF; cdr3_nt: TGCAGCACCCGACAGGGTGCAGATACGCAGTATTTT; v_call: TRBV29-1; d_call: TRBD1; j_call: TRBJ2-3; clone_size: .
cdr3_aa: CASSVALSTGELFF; cdr3_nt: TGTGCCAGCAGCGTAGCCCTCTCCACCGGGGAGCTGTTTTTT; v_call: TRBV9; d_call: .; j_call: TRBJ2-2; clone_size: .
cdr3_aa: CASSLAVTANTGELFF; cdr3_nt: TGTGCCAGCAGCTTAGCTGTGACAGCGAACACCGGGGAGCTGTTTTTT; v_call: TRBV7-9; d_call: .; j_call: TRBJ2-2; clone_size: .
cdr3_aa: CASSLGLPGDQPQHF; cdr3_nt: TGTGCCAGCAGCTTGGGGTTGCCGGGGGATCAGCCCCAGCATTTT; v_call: TRBV5-5; d_call: .; j_call: TRBJ1-5; clone_size: few
cdr3_aa: CASSQGADSTYEQYF; cdr3_nt: TGCGCCAGCAGCCAAGGGGCGGACAGCACCTACGAGCAGTACTTC; v_call: TRBV4-1; d_call: .; j_call: TRBJ2-7; clone_size: .
cdr3_aa: CASSSGTESYEQYF; cdr3_nt: TGTGCCAGCAGCTCCGGGACAGAGTCCTACGAGCAGTACTTC; v_call: TRBV5-4; d_call: TRBD1; j_call: TRBJ2-7; clone_size: once
cdr3_aa: CASKGGAGGEPQHF; cdr3_nt: TGTGCCAGCAAGGGCGGGGCGGGGGGGGAACCCCAGCATTTT; v_call: TRBV6-6; d_call: .; j_call: TRBJ1-5; clone_size: .
cdr3_aa: CASSLVRRGKNTGELFF; cdr3_nt: TGCGCCAGCAGCTTGGTCAGGCGGGGGAAGAACACCGGGGAGCTGTTTTTT; v_call: TRBV5-1; d_call: TRBD2; j_call: TRBJ2-2; clone_size: .
cdr3_aa: CASSSPLRGGVNYGYTF; cdr3_nt: TGTGCCAGCAGTTCCCCACTCCGCGGAGGAGTGAACTATGGCTACACCTTC; v_call: TRBV28; d_call: .; j_call: TRBJ1-2; clone_size: .
cdr3_aa: CASSLAQGNIQYF; cdr3_nt: TGCGCCAGCAGCTTGGCACAGGGAAACATTCAGTACTTC; v_call: TRBV5-1; d_call: .; j_call: TRBJ2-4; clone_size: .